This TCR beta chain is from a study of T cells in tuberculosis listed by TCRdb under 2018. Regarding the complete study: The study combined CD1B tetramers and high-throughput TCR immunosequencing to characterize T cells specific for the mycobacterial lipid antigen glucose monomycolate (GMM). A South African clinical cohort compared IGRA-negative adolescents, IGRA-positive adolescents with latent tuberculosis and adults with active tuberculosis, fewer than 12 per group.

At study entry, adolescents were screened for latent tuberculosis infection using a tuberculin skin test and the QuantiFERON-TB GOLD In-Tube IGRA. Immunosequencing of unsorted cryopreserved PBMC covered, on average, around 100,000 T cells per clinical donor. Eleven high schools in the Worcester region of the Western Cape, South Africa, served as enrollment sites for adolescents aged 12 to 18 years. Ten or so M. tuberculosis-infected adolescents and roughly 10 uninfected adolescents were selected, with the two groups matched for age and sex. PBMC from adolescents were isolated by density centrifugation from freshly drawn heparinized blood and were then cryopreserved. From a lookup of the germline V gene (reference sequence), CDR1 and CDR2 are SGHNT and YYREEE. The CDR3, cysteine through phenylalanine, is 16 amino acids long. The entry retains the CDR3 DNA only, 48 bases that are in frame from base 1. Trimmed from V: 4 bases; trimmed from J: 4 bases; junction bases lacking a gene match: 9.

Points on this clone: Its antigen is not yet known. No per-base quality is available; no much larger clone lies one base away.

The investigation overall reported the following: Using GEM motif frequencies, a classifier achieved over 65% accuracy, whereas a classifier built on the diverse GMM-specific repertoire got to roughly 87% accuracy (AUROC around 0.89). Clinical samples were selected based on which cryopreserved specimens were available, and the active tuberculosis cases were adults whereas the controls were adolescents. Compared with IGRA-negative controls, TCR-alpha repertoires from active tuberculosis had smaller mean NN-distances to GMM-specific TCRs, which suggests clonal expansion of these TCRs. The smaller NN-distances were partly driven by shorter CDR3-alpha lengths in active tuberculosis patients, and the difference for TCR-beta did not reach statistical significance.

TCR libraries were generated with the immunoSEQ multiplex PCR assay, using TCR-beta and/or TCR-alpha/delta assays for each sample. The Illumina high-throughput platform was used to sequence the amplified TCR libraries. In the authors' own workflow: Clustering and dimensionality reduction were performed using pairwise TCRdist distances among GMM-specific receptors from ex vivo sorted or in vitro expanded T cells. Each clinical repertoire received a mean NN-distance score, defined as the average TCRdist to the nearest 10% of tetramer-positive reference sequences. To compute GEM TCR motif frequency, the fraction of unique TCRs matching known GEM sequences by V/J usage and CDR3 length was calculated. Linear discriminant analysis with leave-one-out cross-validation, implemented in scikit-learn, was used to classify active tuberculosis. Imported from immuneACCESS, the table was reduced by TCRdb to in-frame sequences with V and J called. These copies leave out some clones; in studies compared against another copy, an unresolved V gene accounts for under half, and the cause of the remainder is not known. V and J calls and clone size are given by that table; D and trimming were obtained from the DNA. This sample gives tens of thousands of clones in total; over 90% of them show up just once. The ten largest clonotypes hold over 6.5% of the sample.

The TCR sequence derives from a donor between 5 and 29 years old with latent tuberculosis or without tuberculosis infection. The V gene is TRBV5-4 and the J gene is TRBJ2-2; 8 central bases correspond to TRBD1. The material sequenced was PBMCs. The CDR3 amino acid sequence is: CASSPVDRASTGELFF. The base sequence is TGTGCCAGCAGCCCGGTGGACAGGGCTAGCACCGGGGAGCTGTTTTTT.